A selection of T cell receptor beta chains follows, all from one sample in a study of CD8 T cells in ankylosing spondylitis. Each CDR3 protein is one row after TCRdb ran MiXCR on the 5' RACE reads. Among more than 650,000 distinct CDR3 sequences listed, about an eighth were seen once. The sample taken for sequencing was blood, either unsorted or a sorted T cell fraction (not recorded which). These receptors were taken from a male donor with ankylosing spondylitis. The CDR3 runs from the conserved cysteine through the conserved F or W. A D gene is named only where the DNA matches it firmly. Some rows mark clone size as missing; the rest say once, few, many or name a class of expanded clone.

abundance	v_gene	j_gene	d_gene	CDR3aa	CDR3nt
.	TRBV6-2/TRBV6-3	TRBJ2-3	TRBD2	CASSKRAGLSDTQYF	TGTGCCAGCAGTAAGCGAGCGGGGCTGTCGGATACGCAGTATTTT
.	TRBV20-1	TRBJ1-2	.	CSASDNTGFYGYTF	TGCAGTGCTAGCGACAACACAGGATTCTATGGCTACACCTTC
few	TRBV7-2	TRBJ2-5	TRBD1	CASSRRTGGLRETQYF	TGTGCCAGCAGCCGGAGGACAGGGGGCTTAAGAGAGACCCAGTACTTC
many	TRBV9	TRBJ2-7	.	CASSVAGYSSHEQYF	TGTGCCAGCAGCGTAGCCGGTTACAGTTCGCACGAGCAGTACTTC
.	TRBV20-1	TRBJ2-2	.	CSAKKTGELFF	TGCAGTGCTAAGAAAACCGGGGAGCTGTTTTTT
.	TRBV20-1	TRBJ1-5	.	CSAIGNQPQHF	TGCAGTGCCATAGGCAATCAGCCCCAGCATTTT
.	TRBV5-5	TRBJ1-1	.	CASSLASVGKGAEAFF	TGTGCCAGCAGCTTGGCCTCGGTAGGGAAGGGCGCTGAAGCTTTCTTT
.	TRBV10-3	TRBJ2-6	.	CAIRGRSSGANVLTF	TGTGCCATCCGGGGGCGATCATCTGGGGCCAACGTCCTGACTTTC
few	TRBV20-1	TRBJ2-7	.	CSARDGVSSYEQYF	TGCAGTGCTAGAGACGGGGTGAGCTCCTACGAGCAGTACTTC
.	TRBV29-1	TRBJ2-1	TRBD2	CSVDTRSGLAGVEQFF	TGCAGCGTTGACACCAGGTCCGGGCTAGCGGGAGTTGAGCAGTTCTTC
many	TRBV20-1	TRBJ2-3	TRBD2	CSLGGDTQYF	TGCAGTCTCGGGGGGGATACGCAGTATTTT
few	TRBV5-1	TRBJ2-3	TRBD2	CASSPRTGLGDTQYF	TGCGCCAGCAGCCCTCGGACCGGACTAGGAGATACGCAGTATTTT
.	TRBV20-1	TRBJ2-1	.	CSARDFDSRSYNEQFF	TGCAGTGCTAGAGATTTTGACAGCCGCTCCTACAATGAGCAGTTCTTC
.	TRBV6-2/TRBV6-3	TRBJ1-5	.	CASSASGFLGNQPQHF	TGTGCCAGCAGTGCGTCAGGGTTTTTGGGCAATCAGCCCCAGCATTTT
.	TRBV12-3/TRBV12-4	TRBJ1-4	TRBD1	CASSFVTGLNEKLFF	TGTGCCAGCAGTTTTGTGACAGGGTTAAATGAAAAACTGTTTTTT
many	TRBV12-3/TRBV12-4	TRBJ1-1	.	CASSLVAGKTEAFF	TGTGCCAGCAGTTTAGTCGCAGGGAAGACTGAAGCTTTCTTT